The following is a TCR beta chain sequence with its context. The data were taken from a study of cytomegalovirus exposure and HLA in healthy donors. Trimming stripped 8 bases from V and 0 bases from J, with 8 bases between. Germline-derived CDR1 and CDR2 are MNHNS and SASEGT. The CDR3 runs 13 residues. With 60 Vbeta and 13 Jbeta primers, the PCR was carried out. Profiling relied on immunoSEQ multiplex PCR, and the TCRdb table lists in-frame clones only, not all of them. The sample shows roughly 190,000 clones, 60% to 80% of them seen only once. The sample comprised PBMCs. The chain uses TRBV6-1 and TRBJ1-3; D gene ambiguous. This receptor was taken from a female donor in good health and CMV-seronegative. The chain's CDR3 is CASLRDSGNTIYF. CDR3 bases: TGTGCCAGCTTGAGGGACTCTGGAAACACCATATATTTT.